One and the same sample provided the 16 T cell receptor beta chains below, sequenced in a study of regulatory T cells in long-lasting Graves disease. Time point denoted: newly diagnosed GD, antithyroid drugs for less than 3 months. Scientists built the TCR library using RNA that was extracted from PBMCs. HTBI primers from iRepertoire and Arm-PCR of CDR3 regions yielded the TCR beta libraries. TCRdb independently ran MiXCR on the multiplex PCR reads; one entry per CDR3 protein. This sample has some 450,000 distinct CDR3 sequences, with roughly 15% found just once. These data are also associated with another study on T cells in Graves' hyperthyroidism and ophthalmopathy.

This specimen was peripheral blood mononuclear cells (PBMCs), taken at new diagnosis, from a patient treated with antithyroid drugs. These receptors all stem from a woman between 25 and 40 years old with Graves disease.

This clonotype has ten or more counts. The V call is TRBV6-9, the J call TRBJ1-1, with D uncertain. Germline CDR1 MNHGY, CDR2 SVAAGI. The V and J ends lost 3 bases and 8 bases respectively, with 16 bases between them. This CDR3 is 14 amino acids long. The CDR3 DNA reads as TGTGCCAGCAGTTACGGGCGACGAGACCTCGAAGCTTTCTTT. As protein: CASSYGRRDLEAFF.

The chain joins TRBV18 to TRBJ2-4; 8 bases are shared with TRBD1. The CDR3 sequence is 15 residues long. CDR1 and CDR2 (germline): KGHSH, LQKENI. V trimming: 6 bases; J trimming: 4 bases; junction bases outside the gene matches: 8. In DNA, the CDR3 is TGTGCCAGCTCTCCGCCGGGACAGGAAAAAAACATTCAGTACTTC. This codes for CASSPPGQEKNIQYF.

Many counts were recorded for this clonotype. The J gene is TRBJ1-2, the V gene TRBV10-2; D unresolved. Germline CDR1 reads WSHSY; CDR2 reads SAAADI. Trimming shortened V by 3 bases and J by 0 bases, and 8 bases separated the two germline ends. The CDR3 consists of 14 residues. The CDR3 DNA reads as TGCGCCAGCAGTGAAGTGGAGGCTAACTATGGCTACACCTTC. Translated: CASSEVEANYGYTF.

As concerns this clonotype: Since a much larger clone is just one base distant, this may be a read error. Lacking the conserved final phenylalanine or tryptophan, this CDR3 likely reflects a read error. The rearrangement joins TRBV5-1 to TRBJ2-4; 8 bases are shared with TRBD2. From germline, CDR1 is SGHRS and CDR2 YFSETQ. V shed 4 bases and J 8 bases; nucleotides not matched to a gene: 5. This CDR3 is 13 amino acids long. The CDR3 spells CASSTGRGDIQYL. The DNA for the CDR3 is TGCGCCAGCAGCACCGGGAGGGGGGACATTCAGTACCTC.

This clonotype has only a few counts. The CDR3 DNA reads TGCGCCAGCAGCCCGCCGGGACTAGGGAGCACCGGGGAGCTGTTTTTT. Translation: CASSPPGLGSTGELFF. The rearrangement uses TRBV5-1 and TRBJ2-2, with 8 positions matching TRBD2. J lost 4 bases, V lost 4 bases, and 9 bases had no gene match. Germline V gene sequence: CDR1 SGHRS, CDR2 YFSETQ. CDR3 length: 16 amino acids.

This clonotype was found many times. The chain recombines TRBV6-1 with TRBJ2-7; 7 positions agree with TRBD2. CDR3 length: 14 residues. In germline, CDR1 is MNHNS, CDR2 SASEGT. The V and J ends lost 8 bases and 0 bases, in that order; junction bases with no gene match: 7. DNA for the CDR3: TGTGCCAGCGCAAGACTAGCCAGCTCCTACGAGCAGTACTTC. Translating gives CASARLASSYEQYF.

Many counts were recorded for this clonotype. J is TRBJ2-1 and V is TRBV20-1, with D maybe TRBD2 (5 bases). The germline gives CDR1 DFQATT, CDR2 SNEGSKA (reference sequence). The germline V and J ends were trimmed by 5 bases and 9 bases, with 20 bases remaining between them. The CDR3 covers 14 residues. The CDR3 DNA reads TGCAGTGCTCGCAGAAGGGCTAGCAAGACTGAGCAGTTCTTC. It translates to CSARRRASKTEQFF.

There are many counts of this clonotype. This chain connects TRBV11-2 to TRBJ1-1, with TRBD1 as a possible D gene (6 bases). In germline, CDR1 is SGHAT, CDR2 FQNNGV. This CDR3 spans 18 amino acids. V dropped 1 base and J dropped 0 bases, with 18 bases sitting between them. The CDR3 sequence is CASSLGVRGRIMNTEAFF. The CDR3 nucleotides read TGTGCCAGCAGCTTAGGAGTCAGGGGTAGGATCATGAACACTGAAGCTTTCTTT.

The chain employs TRBV13 and TRBJ1-2; the match to TRBD1 covers 7 bases. Germline V gives CDR1 PRHDT, CDR2 FYEKMQ (reference sequence). CDR3 length: 16 amino acids. Trimming cost V 5 bases and J 2 bases; bases outside gene matches: 11. In DNA, the CDR3 is TGTGCCAGCAGCACCCGGGACAGCGGTACCAACTATGGCTACACCTTC. Amino acids: CASSTRDSGTNYGYTF.

The table lists this clonotype with many counts. In DNA form, the CDR3 reads TGTGCCAGCAGTCCCGGGACAGAGAACACCGGGGAGCTGTTTTTT. Protein sequence: CASSPGTENTGELFF. J is TRBJ2-2 and V is TRBV28, with 7 bases aligning to TRBD1. V was clipped by 5 bases and J by 1 base; unmatched bases: 4. Germline CDR1 is MDHEN and CDR2 is SYDVKM. The CDR3 is made up of 15 amino acids.

The genes are TRBV5-6 and TRBJ2-2; D remains unclear. The ends were cut back, 4 bases at V and 4 bases at J, with 20 bases in the middle. This CDR3 region has 17 residues. Germline V lookup: CDR1 SGHDT, CDR2 YYEEEE. DNA of the CDR3: TGTGCCAGCAGCCCGCCTCTAGTTAATGAGCGCACCGGGGAGCTGTTTTTT. Its translation is CASSPPLVNERTGELFF.

This clonotype was detected ten times or more. CDR3 loop: CASSSLGLTKETQYF. CDR3 nucleotides: TGTGCCAGCTCATCCCTAGGACTGACCAAAGAGACCCAGTACTTC. The chain employs TRBV18 and TRBJ2-5, with a weak D call TRBD2 (5 bases). The V and J ends lost 5 bases and 3 bases respectively, with 16 bases between them. This CDR3 has 15 residues. Germline CDR1 reads KGHSH; CDR2 reads LQKENI.

This clonotype was found many times. The rearrangement links TRBV28 to TRBJ2-5; tentative D call: TRBD2 (5 bases). The CDR3 is 11 amino acids. Germline values: CDR1 MDHEN, CDR2 SYDVKM. The germline V and J ends were trimmed by 5 bases and 4 bases, with 5 bases remaining between them. The DNA of the CDR3 is TGTGCCAGCAGTGGGAGAGAGACCCAGTACTTC. This sequence encodes CASSGRETQYF.

This clonotype was found many times. V is TRBV11-1 and J is TRBJ1-1; 7 bases match TRBD1. J was trimmed by 0 bases and V by 3 bases; bases with no gene match: 4. The CDR3 is 15 amino acids. CDR1 and CDR2 from the germline V gene are SGHAT and FQDESV (reference sequence). CDR3 DNA sequence: TGTGCCAGCAGCTTGGACAGGCTCATGAACACTGAAGCTTTCTTT. This sequence encodes CASSLDRLMNTEAFF.

The sample holds many counts of this clonotype. The chain has TRBV20-1 and TRBJ1-2; a possible D gene is TRBD1 (6 bases). Germline V gene sequence: CDR1 DFQATT, CDR2 SNEGSKA (reference sequence). CDR3 size: 12 residues. V dropped 8 bases and J dropped 6 bases, with 16 bases sitting between them. CDR3 amino acids: CSPFDSGDGYTF. The CDR3 DNA is TGCAGTCCTTTTGATTCAGGGGATGGCTACACCTTC.

This clonotype was observed at least ten times. The V call is TRBV5-1, the J call TRBJ1-2, with D uncertain. CDR1 is SGHRS and CDR2 is YFSETQ in the germline V gene. This CDR3 spans 14 amino acids. V was pared by 0 bases and J by 7 bases, with 13 bases between. The CDR3 nucleotides are TGCGCCAGCAGCTTGGTGGTTGCTGGGCTTGGCTACACCTTC. This sequence encodes CASSLVVAGLGYTF.